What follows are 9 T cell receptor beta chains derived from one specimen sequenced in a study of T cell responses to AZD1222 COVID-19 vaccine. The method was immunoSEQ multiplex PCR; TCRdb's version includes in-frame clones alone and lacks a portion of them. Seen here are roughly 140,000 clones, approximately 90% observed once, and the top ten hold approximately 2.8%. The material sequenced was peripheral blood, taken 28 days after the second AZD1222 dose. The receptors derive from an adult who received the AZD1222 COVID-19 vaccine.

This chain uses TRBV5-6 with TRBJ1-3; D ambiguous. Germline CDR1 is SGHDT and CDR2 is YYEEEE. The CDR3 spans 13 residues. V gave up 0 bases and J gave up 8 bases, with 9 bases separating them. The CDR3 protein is CASSLGLGDTIYF. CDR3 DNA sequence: TGTGCCAGCAGCTTGGGCCTCGGGGACACCATATATTTT.

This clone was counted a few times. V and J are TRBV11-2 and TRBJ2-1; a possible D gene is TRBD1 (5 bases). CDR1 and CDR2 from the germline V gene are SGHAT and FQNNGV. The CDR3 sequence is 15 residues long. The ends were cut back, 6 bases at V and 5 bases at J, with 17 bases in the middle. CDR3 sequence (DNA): TGTGCCAGCAGTCAAAGGGCAGGGATCAACAATGAGCAGTTCTTC. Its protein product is CASSQRAGINNEQFF. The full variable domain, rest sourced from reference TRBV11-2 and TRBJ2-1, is EAGVAQSPRYKIIEKRQSVAFWCNPISGHATLYWYQQILGQGPKLLIQFQNNGVVDDSQLPKDRFSAERLKGVDSTLKIQPAKLEDSAVYLCASSQRAGINNEQFFGPGTRLTVL.

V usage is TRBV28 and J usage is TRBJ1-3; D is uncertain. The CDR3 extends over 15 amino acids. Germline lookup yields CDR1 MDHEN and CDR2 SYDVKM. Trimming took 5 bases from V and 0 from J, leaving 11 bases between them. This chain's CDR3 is CASSPRRSSGNTIYF. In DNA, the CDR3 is TGTGCCAGCAGTCCGCGGAGGAGCTCTGGAAACACCATATATTTT.

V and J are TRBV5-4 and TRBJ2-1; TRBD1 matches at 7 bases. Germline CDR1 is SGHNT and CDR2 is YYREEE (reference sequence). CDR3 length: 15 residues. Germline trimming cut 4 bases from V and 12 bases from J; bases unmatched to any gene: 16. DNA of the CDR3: TGTGCCAGCAGCGCCCGAGGACAGGAGCCGTCGGGGCAGTTCTTC. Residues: CASSARGQEPSGQFF.

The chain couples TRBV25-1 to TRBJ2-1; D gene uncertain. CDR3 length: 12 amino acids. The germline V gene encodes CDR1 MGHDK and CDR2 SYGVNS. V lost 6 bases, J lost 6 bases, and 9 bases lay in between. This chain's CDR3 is CASSRVSNEQFF. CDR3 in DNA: TGTGCCAGCAGCCGGGTCTCCAATGAGCAGTTCTTC.

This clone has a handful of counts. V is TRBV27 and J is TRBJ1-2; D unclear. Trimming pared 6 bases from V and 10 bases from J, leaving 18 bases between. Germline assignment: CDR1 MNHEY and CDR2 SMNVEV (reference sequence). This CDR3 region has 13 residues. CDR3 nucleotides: TGTGCCAGCAGAAAGCTAGCACAGAACCACTACACCTTC. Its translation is CASRKLAQNHYTF.

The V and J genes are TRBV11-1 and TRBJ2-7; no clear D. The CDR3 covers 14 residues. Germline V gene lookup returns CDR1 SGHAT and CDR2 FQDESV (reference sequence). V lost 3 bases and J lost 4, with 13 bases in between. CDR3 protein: CASSFPPMSYEQYF. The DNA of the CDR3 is TGTGCCAGCAGCTTTCCCCCCATGAGTTACGAGCAGTACTTC. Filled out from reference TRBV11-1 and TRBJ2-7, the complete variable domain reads EAEVAQSPRYKITEKSQAVAFWCDPISGHATLYWYRQILGQGPELLVQFQDESVVDDSQLPKDRFSAERLKGVDSTLKIQPAELGDSAMYLCASSFPPMSYEQYFGPGTRLTVT.

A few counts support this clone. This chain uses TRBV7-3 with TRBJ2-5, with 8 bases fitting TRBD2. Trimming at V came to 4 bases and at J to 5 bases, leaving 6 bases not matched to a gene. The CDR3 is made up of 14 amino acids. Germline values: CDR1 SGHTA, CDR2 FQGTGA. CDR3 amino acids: CASSSRAGVETQYF. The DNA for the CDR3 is TGTGCCAGCAGCTCAAGAGCGGGAGTGGAGACCCAGTACTTC.

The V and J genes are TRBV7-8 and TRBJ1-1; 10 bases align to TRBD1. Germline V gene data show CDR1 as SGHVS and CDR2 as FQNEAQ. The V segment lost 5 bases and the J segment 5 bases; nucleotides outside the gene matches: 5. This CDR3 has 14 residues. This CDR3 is CASSRTGGGTEAFF. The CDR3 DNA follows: TGTGCCAGCAGCCGGACAGGGGGTGGTACTGAAGCTTTCTTT.